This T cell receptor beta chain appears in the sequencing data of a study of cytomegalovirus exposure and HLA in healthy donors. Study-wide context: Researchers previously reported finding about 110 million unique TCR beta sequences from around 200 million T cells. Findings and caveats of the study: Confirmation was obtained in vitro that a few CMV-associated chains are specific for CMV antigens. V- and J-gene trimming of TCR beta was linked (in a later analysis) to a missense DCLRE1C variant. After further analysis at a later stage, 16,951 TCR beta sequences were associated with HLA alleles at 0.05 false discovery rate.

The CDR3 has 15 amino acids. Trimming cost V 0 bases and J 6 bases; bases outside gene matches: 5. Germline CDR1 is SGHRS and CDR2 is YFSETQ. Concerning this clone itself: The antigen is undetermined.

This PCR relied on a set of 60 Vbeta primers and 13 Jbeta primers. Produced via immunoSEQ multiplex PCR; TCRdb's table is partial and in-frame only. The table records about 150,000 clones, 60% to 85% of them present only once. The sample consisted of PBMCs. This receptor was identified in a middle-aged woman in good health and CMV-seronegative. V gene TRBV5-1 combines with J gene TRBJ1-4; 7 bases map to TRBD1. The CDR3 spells CASSLEVGGYEKLFF. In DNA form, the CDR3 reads TGCGCCAGCAGCTTGGAGGTAGGGGGCTATGAAAAACTGTTTTTT.